The rows below give T cell receptor beta chains drawn from one sample of a study of T cell responses to AZD1222 COVID-19 vaccine. The assay was immunoSEQ multiplex PCR, and TCRdb's table has in-frame clones only and misses some. This table holds 65,000 to 95,000 clones, 65% to 85% found once. The source was peripheral blood, collected on day 0 of AZD1222 vaccination. The source of these receptors is an adult in good health. The CDR3 runs from the conserved cysteine through the conserved F or W. For some rows the clone size is stated as once, few or many, or as a class when expanded; others skip it.

NA,TRBV27,TRBJ1-4,CASRLGGTEKLFF
once,TRBV19,TRBJ2-2,CASSPGQYSGELFF
NA,TRBV3-1/TRBV3-2,TRBJ1-1,CASSQDRRMNTEAFF
NA,TRBV28,TRBJ1-6,CASSFLDINSPLHF
once,TRBV19,TRBJ1-1,CASREDSMNTEAFF
once,TRBV7-9,TRBJ2-1,CASSLASAKYNEQFF
NA,TRBV7-9,TRBJ2-5,CASSRLQETQYF
NA,TRBV6-2/TRBV6-3,TRBJ2-1,CASSYGTVLQWEQFF
NA,TRBV2,TRBJ2-3,CASSLSGIFGTDTQYF
NA,TRBV6-5,TRBJ1-1,CASSWRGNTEAFF
NA,TRBV5-1,TRBJ2-1,CASSFYREWDEQFF
NA,TRBV3-1/TRBV3-2,TRBJ2-1,CASRVQSGTGREGEQFF
NA,TRBV6-5,TRBJ2-1,CASSPSTGNEQFF
NA,TRBV6-5,TRBJ1-2,CASSYSSGASGYGYTF
NA,TRBV12-3/TRBV12-4,TRBJ2-1,CASSSANNEQFF
NA,TRBV30,TRBJ2-7,CAWSVQGGNLGQYF
NA,TRBV27,TRBJ2-7,CASSLFARYEQYF
NA,TRBV7-9,TRBJ1-3,CASSLSGQGNTIYF
NA,TRBV5-6,TRBJ1-2,CASSFGPESNYGYTF
NA,TRBV7-2,TRBJ1-2,CASSLGVGGVYGYTF
once,TRBV5-4,TRBJ2-1,CASSSSSGRAKSYNEQFF
NA,TRBV7-8,TRBJ2-2,CASSPYLAGGPSGELFF